The text below deals with one TCR beta chain. The data originate from a study of T cell responses to AZD1222 COVID-19 vaccine. Profiling relied on immunoSEQ multiplex PCR, and the TCRdb table lists in-frame clones only, not all of them. The sample shows fewer than 110,000 clones, about nine tenths of them seen only once. The length of the CDR3 is 15 residues. Germline lookup yields CDR1 SGDLS and CDR2 YYNGEE. Between the trimmed V and J ends, which lost 1 base and 3 bases, there was a span of 14 bases. The source material was peripheral blood, sampled 28 days after the second AZD1222 dose. This chain uses TRBV9 with TRBJ2-7; the D is unclear. The origin of this receptor is an adult who received the AZD1222 COVID-19 vaccine. This CDR3 is CASSVNEQPHYEQYF. In nucleotides, the CDR3 is TGTGCCAGCAGCGTAAATGAACAGCCTCACTACGAGCAGTACTTC.